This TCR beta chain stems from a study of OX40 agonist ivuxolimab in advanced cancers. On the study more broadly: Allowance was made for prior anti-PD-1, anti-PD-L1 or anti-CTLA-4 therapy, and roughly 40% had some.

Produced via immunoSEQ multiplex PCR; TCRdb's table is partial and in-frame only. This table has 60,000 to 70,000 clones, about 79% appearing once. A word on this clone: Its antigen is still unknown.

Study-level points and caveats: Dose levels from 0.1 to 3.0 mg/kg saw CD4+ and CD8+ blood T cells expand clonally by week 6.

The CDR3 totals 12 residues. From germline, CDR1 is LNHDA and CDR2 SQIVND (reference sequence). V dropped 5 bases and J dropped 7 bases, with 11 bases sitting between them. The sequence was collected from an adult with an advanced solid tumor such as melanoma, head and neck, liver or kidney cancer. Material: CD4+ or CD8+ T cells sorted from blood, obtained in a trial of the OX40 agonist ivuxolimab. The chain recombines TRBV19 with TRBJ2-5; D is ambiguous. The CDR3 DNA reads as TGTGCCAGTAGTCTATCAATGGGGACCCAGTACTTC. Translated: CASSLSMGTQYF. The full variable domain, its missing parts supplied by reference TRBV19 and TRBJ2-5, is DGGITQSPKYLFRKEGQNVTLSCEQNLNHDAMYWYRQDPGQGLRLIYYSQIVNDFQKGDIAEGYSVSREKKESFPLTVTSAQKNPTAFYLCASSLSMGTQYFGPGTRLLVL.